This TCR beta chain was captured in a study of T-cell memory formation after mild COVID-19. This clonotype was picked up a small number of times. TCRdb called the 5' RACE reads again in MiXCR, with one record for every CDR3 protein. The sample consists of 550,000 to 700,000 distinct CDR3 sequences, 17% of them appearing once. Germline CDR1 is SGHRS and CDR2 is YFSETQ. The CDR3 runs 15 residues. Unmatched junction bases numbered 9, after V lost 7 bases and J lost 1 base. The sequenced material came from PBMCs or a T cell subset sorted from them (not recorded which). The clonotype originates from an adult woman who had mild COVID-19 (a few samples of this study predate the infection). Cell type and time point are not known. The V gene is TRBV5-1, the J gene TRBJ2-3; TRBD1 aligns across 7 bases. CDR3 loop: CASCCPGTGTDTQYF. The DNA of the CDR3 is TGCGCCAGCTGCTGCCCGGGGACAGGCACAGATACGCAGTATTTT.